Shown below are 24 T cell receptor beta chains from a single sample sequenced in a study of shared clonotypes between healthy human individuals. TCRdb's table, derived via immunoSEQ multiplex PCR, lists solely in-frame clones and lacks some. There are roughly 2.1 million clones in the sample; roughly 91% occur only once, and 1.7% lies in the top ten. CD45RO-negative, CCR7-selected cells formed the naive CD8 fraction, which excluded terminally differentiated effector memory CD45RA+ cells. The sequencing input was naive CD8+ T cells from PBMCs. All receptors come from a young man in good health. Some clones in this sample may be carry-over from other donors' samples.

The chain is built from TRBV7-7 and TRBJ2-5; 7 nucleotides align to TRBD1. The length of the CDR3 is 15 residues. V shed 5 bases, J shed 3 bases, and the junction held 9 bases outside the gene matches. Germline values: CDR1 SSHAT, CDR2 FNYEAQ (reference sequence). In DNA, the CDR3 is TGTGCCAGCAGCCGGGGACAGAGGATCAAAGAGACCCAGTACTTC. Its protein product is CASSRGQRIKETQYF.

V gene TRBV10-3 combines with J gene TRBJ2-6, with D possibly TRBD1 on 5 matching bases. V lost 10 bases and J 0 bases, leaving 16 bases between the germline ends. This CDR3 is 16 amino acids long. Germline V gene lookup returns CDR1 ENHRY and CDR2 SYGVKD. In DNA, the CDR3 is TGTGCCACCTCGACAGTGCTTGACTCTGGGGCCAACGTCCTGACTTTC. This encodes CATSTVLDSGANVLTF.

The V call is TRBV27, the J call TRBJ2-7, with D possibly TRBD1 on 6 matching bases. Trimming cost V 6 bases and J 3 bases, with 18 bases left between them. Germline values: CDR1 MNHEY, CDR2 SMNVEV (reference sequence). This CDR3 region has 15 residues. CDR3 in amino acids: CASSLTRGTNYEQYF. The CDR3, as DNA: TGTGCCAGCAGCTTGACGCGAGGGACAAACTACGAGCAGTACTTC.

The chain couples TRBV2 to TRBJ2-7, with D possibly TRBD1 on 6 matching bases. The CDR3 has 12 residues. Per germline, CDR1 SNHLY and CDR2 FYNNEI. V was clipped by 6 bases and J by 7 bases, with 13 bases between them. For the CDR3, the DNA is TGTGCCAGCAGAGGAGGACAGTCAGAGCAGTACTTC. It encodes CASRGGQSEQYF. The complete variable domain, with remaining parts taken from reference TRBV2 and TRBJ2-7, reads EPEVTQTPSHQVTQMGQEVILRCVPISNHLYFYWYRQILGQKVEFLVSFYNNEISEKSEIFDDQFSVERPDGSNFTLKIRSTKLEDSAMYFCASRGGQSEQYFGPGTRLTVT.

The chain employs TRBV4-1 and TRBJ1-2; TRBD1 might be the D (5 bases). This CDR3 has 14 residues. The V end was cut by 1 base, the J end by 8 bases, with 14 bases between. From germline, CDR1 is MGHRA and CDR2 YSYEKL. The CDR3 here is CASSQAPTAGGYTF. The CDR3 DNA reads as TGCGCCAGCAGCCAAGCCCCGACAGCGGGGGGCTACACCTTC.

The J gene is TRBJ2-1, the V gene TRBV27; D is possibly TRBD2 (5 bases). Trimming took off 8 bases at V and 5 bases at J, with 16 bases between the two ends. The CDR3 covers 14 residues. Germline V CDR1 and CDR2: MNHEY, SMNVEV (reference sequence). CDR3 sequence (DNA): TGTGCCAGCGGAGGATGGAGCGACCACAATGAGCAGTTCTTC. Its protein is CASGGWSDHNEQFF.

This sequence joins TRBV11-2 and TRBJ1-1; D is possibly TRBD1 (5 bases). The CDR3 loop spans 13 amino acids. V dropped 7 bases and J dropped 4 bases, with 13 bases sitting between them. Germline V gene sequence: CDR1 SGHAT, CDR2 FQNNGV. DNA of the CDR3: TGTGCCAGCAAACTCTCGGGGCCCACTGAAGCTTTCTTT. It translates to CASKLSGPTEAFF.

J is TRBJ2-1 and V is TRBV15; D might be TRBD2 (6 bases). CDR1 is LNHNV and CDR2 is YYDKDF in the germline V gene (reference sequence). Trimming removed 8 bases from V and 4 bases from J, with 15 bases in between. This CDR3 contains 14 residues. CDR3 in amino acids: CATWGEVGYNEQFF. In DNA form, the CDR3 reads TGTGCCACCTGGGGGGAGGTGGGGTACAATGAGCAGTTCTTC.

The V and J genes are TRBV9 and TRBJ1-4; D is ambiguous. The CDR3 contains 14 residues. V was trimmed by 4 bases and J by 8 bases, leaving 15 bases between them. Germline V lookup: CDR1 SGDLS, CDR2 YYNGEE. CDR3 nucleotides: TGTGCCAGCAGCAGACAAGGAGGGCGGGAAAAACTGTTTTTT. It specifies CASSRQGGREKLFF. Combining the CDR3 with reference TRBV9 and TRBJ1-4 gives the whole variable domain DSGVTQTPKHLITATGQRVTLRCSPRSGDLSVYWYQQSLDQGLQFLIQYYNGEERAKGNILERFSAQQFPDLHSELNLSSLELGDSALYFCASSRQGGREKLFFGSGTQLSVL.

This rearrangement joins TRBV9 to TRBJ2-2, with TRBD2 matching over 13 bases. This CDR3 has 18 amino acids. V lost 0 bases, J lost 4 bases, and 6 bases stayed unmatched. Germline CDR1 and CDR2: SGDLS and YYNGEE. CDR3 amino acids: CASSVGTGLAGATGELFF. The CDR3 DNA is TGTGCCAGCAGCGTAGGGACAGGACTAGCGGGAGCCACCGGGGAGCTGTTTTTT.

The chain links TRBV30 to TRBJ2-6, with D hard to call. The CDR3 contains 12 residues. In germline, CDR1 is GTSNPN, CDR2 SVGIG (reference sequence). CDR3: CASGYGANVLTF. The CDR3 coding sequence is TGTGCTTCCGGCTATGGGGCCAACGTCCTGACTTTC.

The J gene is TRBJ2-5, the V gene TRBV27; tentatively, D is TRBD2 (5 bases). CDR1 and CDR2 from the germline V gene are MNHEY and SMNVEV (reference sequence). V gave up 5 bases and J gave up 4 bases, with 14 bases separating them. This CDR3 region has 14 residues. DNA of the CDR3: TGTGCCAGCAGTCCCCTGACCGCGGGAGAGACCCAGTACTTC. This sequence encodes CASSPLTAGETQYF.

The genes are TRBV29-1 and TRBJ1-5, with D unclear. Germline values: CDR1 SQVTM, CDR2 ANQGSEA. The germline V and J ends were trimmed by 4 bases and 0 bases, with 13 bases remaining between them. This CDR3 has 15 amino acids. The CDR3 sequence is CSVGVKGDSNQPQHF. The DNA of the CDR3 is TGCAGCGTTGGGGTCAAGGGAGATAGCAATCAGCCCCAGCATTTT.

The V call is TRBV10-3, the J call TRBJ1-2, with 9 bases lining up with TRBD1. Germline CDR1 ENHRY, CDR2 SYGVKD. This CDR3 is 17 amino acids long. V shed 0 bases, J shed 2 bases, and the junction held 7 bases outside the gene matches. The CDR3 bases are TGTGCCATCAGTGAGTCCGGGACAGGGATGGGGAACTATGGCTACACCTTC. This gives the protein CAISESGTGMGNYGYTF.

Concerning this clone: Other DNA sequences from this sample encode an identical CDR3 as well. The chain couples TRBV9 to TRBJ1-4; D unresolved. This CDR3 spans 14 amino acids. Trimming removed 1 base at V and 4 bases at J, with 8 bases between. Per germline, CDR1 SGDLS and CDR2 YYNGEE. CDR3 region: CASSVREVNEKLFF. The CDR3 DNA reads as TGTGCCAGCAGCGTACGCGAGGTTAATGAAAAACTGTTTTTT.

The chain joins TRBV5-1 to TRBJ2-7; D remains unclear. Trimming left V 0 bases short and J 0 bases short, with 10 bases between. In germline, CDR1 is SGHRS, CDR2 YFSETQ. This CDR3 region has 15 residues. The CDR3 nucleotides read TGCGCCAGCAGCTTGGAGGCAGCACCCTCCTACGAGCAGTACTTC. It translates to CASSLEAAPSYEQYF.

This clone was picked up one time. The CDR3 DNA sequence: TGTGCCAGTAGTATACAAGTGAATCCTTTTCCAGGAACTGGAAACACCATATATTTT. It yields the protein CASSIQVNPFPGTGNTIYF. The chain recombines TRBV19 with TRBJ1-3, with unresolved D. The CDR3 sequence is 19 residues long. The germline CDR1 and CDR2 sequences are LNHDA and SQIVND (reference sequence). V dropped 2 bases and J dropped 2 bases, with 22 bases sitting between them.

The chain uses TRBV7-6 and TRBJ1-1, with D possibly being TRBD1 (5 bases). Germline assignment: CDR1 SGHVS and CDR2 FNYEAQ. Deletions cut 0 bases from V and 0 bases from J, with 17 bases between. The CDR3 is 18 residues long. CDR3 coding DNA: TGTGCCAGCAGCTTAGCGGCGGGGGTAGTAGTAGTGAACACTGAAGCTTTCTTT. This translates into CASSLAAGVVVVNTEAFF.

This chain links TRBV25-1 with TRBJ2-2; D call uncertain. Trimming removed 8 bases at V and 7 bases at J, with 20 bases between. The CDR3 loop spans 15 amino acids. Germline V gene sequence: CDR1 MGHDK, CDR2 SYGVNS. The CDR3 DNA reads TGTGCCAGCTTAGGGCCATTCCGAACGAACGGGGAGCTGTTTTTT. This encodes CASLGPFRTNGELFF.

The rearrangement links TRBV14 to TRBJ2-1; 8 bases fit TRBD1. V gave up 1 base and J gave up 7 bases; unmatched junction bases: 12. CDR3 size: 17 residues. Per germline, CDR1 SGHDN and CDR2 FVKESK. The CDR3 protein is CASSQVSGRGPGNEQFF. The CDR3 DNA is TGTGCCAGCAGCCAAGTTTCTGGCAGGGGGCCGGGTAATGAGCAGTTCTTC.

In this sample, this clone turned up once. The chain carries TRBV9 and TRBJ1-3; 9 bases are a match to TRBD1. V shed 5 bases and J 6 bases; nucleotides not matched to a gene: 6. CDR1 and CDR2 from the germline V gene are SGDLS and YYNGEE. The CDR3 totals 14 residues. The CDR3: CASSRDRGENTIYF. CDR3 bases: TGTGCCAGCAGTCGAGACAGGGGGGAAAACACCATATATTTT.

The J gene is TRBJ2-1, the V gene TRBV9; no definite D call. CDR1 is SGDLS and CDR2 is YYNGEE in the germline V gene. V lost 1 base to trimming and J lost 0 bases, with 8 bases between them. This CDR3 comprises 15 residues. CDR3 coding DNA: TGTGCCAGCAGCGTAACAAAGAGCTCCTACAATGAGCAGTTCTTC. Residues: CASSVTKSSYNEQFF.

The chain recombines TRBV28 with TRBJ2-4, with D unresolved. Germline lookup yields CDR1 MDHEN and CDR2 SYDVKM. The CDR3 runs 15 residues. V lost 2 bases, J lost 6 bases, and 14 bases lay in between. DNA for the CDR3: TGTGCCAGCAGTTTACCAGCCCTGGCTGGAAACATTCAGTACTTC. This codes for CASSLPALAGNIQYF.

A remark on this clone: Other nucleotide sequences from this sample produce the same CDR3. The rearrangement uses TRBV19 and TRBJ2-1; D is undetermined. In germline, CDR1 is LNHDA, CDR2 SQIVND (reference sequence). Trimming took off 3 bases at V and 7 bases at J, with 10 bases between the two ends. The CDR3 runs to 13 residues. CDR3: CASSMVGWNEQFF. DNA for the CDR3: TGTGCCAGTAGTATGGTGGGGTGGAATGAGCAGTTCTTC.